This TCR beta chain was documented in a study of blood T cell repertoires in COVID-19. As for the study in general: COVID-19 samples collected from the United States, Italy and Spain covered acute and convalescent phases. PBMCs, B-cell-depleted T cells, or T cells were the source of the cDNA or gDNA that made up the material.

This clone was seen only a few times. Germline CDR1 reads MNHEY; CDR2 reads SVGEGT. The CDR3 extends over 13 amino acids. Trimming left V 0 bases short and J 6 bases short, with 8 bases between. Clones were sequenced by immunoSEQ multiplex PCR, and TCRdb holds only the in-frame ones, with some missing. The profile shows over 150,000 clones, just under 90% of them singletons. The origin of this receptor is a woman aged 70-85 years with COVID-19, enrolled during active disease. V usage is TRBV6-2 or TRBV6-3 and J usage is TRBJ1-2; D is undetermined. Sequenced input: peripheral blood. The DNA for the CDR3 is TGTGCCAGCAGTTACTCGAGCGGAGATGGCTACACCTTC. Translation gives CASSYSSGDGYTF.